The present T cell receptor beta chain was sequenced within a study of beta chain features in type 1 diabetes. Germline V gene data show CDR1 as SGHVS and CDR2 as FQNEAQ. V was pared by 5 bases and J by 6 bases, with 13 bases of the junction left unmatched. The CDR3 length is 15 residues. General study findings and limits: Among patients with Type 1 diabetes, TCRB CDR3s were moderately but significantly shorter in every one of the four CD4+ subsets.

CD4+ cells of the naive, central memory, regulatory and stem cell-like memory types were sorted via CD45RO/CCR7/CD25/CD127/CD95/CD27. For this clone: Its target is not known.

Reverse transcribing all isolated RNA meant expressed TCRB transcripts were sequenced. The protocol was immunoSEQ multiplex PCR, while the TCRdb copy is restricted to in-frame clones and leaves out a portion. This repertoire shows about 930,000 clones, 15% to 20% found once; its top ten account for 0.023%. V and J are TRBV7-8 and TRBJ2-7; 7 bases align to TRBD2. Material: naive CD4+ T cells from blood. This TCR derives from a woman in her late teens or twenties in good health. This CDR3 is CASSRPGLLRREQYF. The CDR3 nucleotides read TGTGCCAGCAGCCGCCCGGGACTACTCCGACGCGAGCAGTACTTC. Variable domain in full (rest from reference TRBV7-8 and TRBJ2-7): GAGVSQSPRYKVAKRGQDVALRCDPISGHVSLFWYQQALGQGPEFLTYFQNEAQLDKSGLPSDRFFAERPEGSVSTLKIQRTQQEDSAVYLCASSRPGLLRREQYFGPGTRLTVT.